These 17 T cell receptor beta chains were sequenced from one sample in a study of blood T cell repertoires in COVID-19. Produced via immunoSEQ multiplex PCR; TCRdb's table is partial and in-frame only. The sample includes 150,000 or so clones, 75% to 90% of them seen just once. The sample was peripheral blood. The receptors were sampled from a man aged 55 to 70 with acute or convalescent COVID-19.

The chain uses TRBV6-2 or TRBV6-3 and TRBJ2-5, with a tentative D call TRBD1 (6 bases). In germline, CDR1 is MNHEY, CDR2 SVGEGT. The V end was cut by 6 bases, the J end by 4 bases, with 15 bases between. The CDR3 has 14 residues. CDR3 region: CASSIPRRGETQYF. In DNA form, the CDR3 reads TGTGCCAGCAGCATACCTCGCAGGGGAGAGACCCAGTACTTC.

The rearrangement links TRBV10-3 to TRBJ2-3; TRBD1 agrees at 8 bases. This CDR3 contains 17 residues. The V gene's germline CDR1 is ENHRY and CDR2 SYGVKD. V dropped 4 bases and J dropped 8; count of bases not matched to a gene: 17. The CDR3 DNA sequence: TGTGCCATCAGTGGGTCAGGGGGCCGTAATACCCGGGGTACGCAGTATTTT. Amino acid sequence: CAISGSGGRNTRGTQYF.

The table lists this clone with a few counts. V gene TRBV9 combines with J gene TRBJ2-3; no clear D gene. Between the trimmed V and J ends, which lost 3 bases and 5 bases, there was a span of 13 bases. Germline CDR1 reads SGDLS; CDR2 reads YYNGEE. The CDR3 extends over 14 amino acids. The chain's CDR3 is CASSAKLPQDTQYF. The CDR3, as DNA: TGTGCCAGCAGCGCAAAACTTCCCCAAGATACGCAGTATTTT.

The J gene is TRBJ2-3, the V gene TRBV4-1; D remains ambiguous. Germline CDR1 MGHRA, CDR2 YSYEKL. CDR3 length: 14 amino acids. Trimming stripped 0 bases from V and 3 bases from J, with 7 bases between. CDR3 coding DNA: TGCGCCAGCAGCCAAGATCGAGCGACAGATACGCAGTATTTT. This codes for CASSQDRATDTQYF.

The chain joins TRBV6-2 or TRBV6-3 to TRBJ2-2; 13 bases align to TRBD2. Germline-derived CDR1 and CDR2 are MNHEY and SVGEGT. This CDR3 is 17 amino acids long. The V gene end was trimmed by 6 bases and the J gene end by 4 bases; junction bases not matched to a gene: 8. CDR3 amino acids: CASSGTSGAFSTGELFF. For the CDR3, the DNA is TGTGCCAGCAGCGGGACTAGCGGGGCGTTTAGCACCGGGGAGCTGTTTTTT.

This chain links TRBV28 with TRBJ2-7, with 7 bases lining up with TRBD1. This CDR3 spans 14 amino acids. Germline loops: CDR1 MDHEN, CDR2 SYDVKM. J was trimmed by 2 bases and V by 3 bases; bases with no gene match: 4. This CDR3 reads CASSFGQAPYEQYF. In DNA form, the CDR3 reads TGTGCCAGCAGTTTTGGACAGGCCCCCTACGAGCAGTACTTC.

V and J are TRBV4-2 and TRBJ2-1; D might be TRBD1 (6 bases). With 1 base removed from V and 7 bases from J, the gap between germline ends came to 20 bases. The CDR3 runs 17 residues. Germline V gene lookup returns CDR1 LGHNA and CDR2 YNFKEQ. The CDR3 nucleotides read TGTGCCAGCAGCCAAGCTACATCCGGGCCTAGGGGGAATGAGCAGTTCTTC. Translated, it gives CASSQATSGPRGNEQFF.

The genes are TRBV24-1 and TRBJ2-3; 9 nucleotides match TRBD2. The CDR3 spans 18 residues. CDR1 KGHDR and CDR2 SFDVKD come from the germline V gene. Unmatched junction bases numbered 13, after V lost 2 bases and J lost 5 bases. CDR3 region: CATSDSPSAAGGLDTQYF. The CDR3 region has the DNA TGTGCCACCAGTGATTCCCCTAGCGCGGCGGGAGGGCTAGATACGCAGTATTTT.

The gene calls are TRBV21-1 and TRBJ2-5; the D call of TRBD1 is as the table states it, not checked on the DNA. TRBV21-1 is an annotated pseudogene. There are 18 residues in the CDR3. CDR3 sequence: CASSQTGDPINGQETQYF. As DNA, the CDR3 is TGTGCCAGCAGCCAAACAGGGGACCCCATTAATGGACAAGAGACCCAGTACTTC.

The genes are TRBV19 and TRBJ2-5, with D possibly matching TRBD1 (5 bases). The CDR3 sequence is 15 residues long. The germline gives CDR1 LNHDA, CDR2 SQIVND (reference sequence). V was cut by 4 bases and J by 1 base, with 13 bases left in between. The CDR3 bases are TGTGCCAGTAGTACCTACAGGAGTAGCCAAGAGACCCAGTACTTC. This codes for CASSTYRSSQETQYF.

The genes are TRBV5-4 and TRBJ1-1, with D unresolved. With 4 bases removed from V and 4 bases from J, the gap between germline ends came to 17 bases. The CDR3 is 15 residues long. Germline loops: CDR1 SGHNT, CDR2 YYREEE (reference sequence). CDR3 DNA: TGTGCCAGCAGCCAAGGCTCGGGGTCAGGCACTGAAGCTTTCTTT. This codes for CASSQGSGSGTEAFF.

The J gene is TRBJ2-1, the V gene TRBV19; TRBD2 agrees at 9 bases. CDR3 size: 16 residues. From germline, CDR1 is LNHDA and CDR2 SQIVND (reference sequence). Trimming cost V 0 bases and J 6 bases; bases outside gene matches: 6. CDR3 amino acids: CASSIDPGTSSNEQFF. In DNA, the CDR3 is TGTGCCAGTAGTATAGATCCAGGGACTAGCAGCAATGAGCAGTTCTTC.

J is TRBJ1-2 and V is TRBV9; maybe TRBD1 (5 bases). V lost 0 bases to trimming and J lost 4 bases, with 10 bases between them. The CDR3 sequence is 14 residues long. Looked up from germline, CDR1 is SGDLS and CDR2 is YYNGEE. The CDR3 bases are TGTGCCAGCAGCGTAGCCGCAGGGCTCTATGGCTACACCTTC. This sequence encodes CASSVAAGLYGYTF.

J is TRBJ1-5 and V is TRBV19, with 11 bases identical to TRBD1. CDR1 LNHDA and CDR2 SQIVND come from the germline V gene (reference sequence). The V segment lost 8 bases and the J segment 3 bases; nucleotides outside the gene matches: 9. The CDR3 is 16 amino acids. The DNA of the CDR3 is TGTGCCAGTCAGAACCGGGGACAGGGGGTCAATCAGCCCCAGCATTTT. It is translated as CASQNRGQGVNQPQHF.

This clone was seen once. The chain combines TRBV5-6 with TRBJ2-1, with D possibly TRBD2 on 7 matching bases. This CDR3 spans 15 amino acids. Per the germline V gene, CDR1 is SGHDT and CDR2 is YYEEEE. Trimming took off 1 base at V and 3 bases at J, with 11 bases between the two ends. The CDR3 sequence is CASSLRRGRYNEQFF. The CDR3 region has the DNA TGTGCCAGCAGCTTGAGGCGGGGGCGCTACAATGAGCAGTTCTTC.

V usage is TRBV18 and J usage is TRBJ2-5; 9 bases map to TRBD2. The germline CDR1 and CDR2 sequences are KGHSH and LQKENI. This CDR3 is 16 amino acids long. The V and J ends lost 3 bases and 1 base, in that order; junction bases with no gene match: 6. DNA for the CDR3: TGTGCCAGCTCACCTATAGCGGGAGCTATCCAAGAGACCCAGTACTTC. It codes for CASSPIAGAIQETQYF. Looking up the rest from reference TRBV18 and TRBJ2-5 gives the full variable domain: NAGVMQNPRHLVRRRGQEARLRCSPMKGHSHVYWYRQLPEEGLKFMVYLQKENIIDESGMPKERFSAEFPKEGPSILRIQQVVRGDSAAYFCASSPIAGAIQETQYFGPGTRLLVL.

The rearrangement links TRBV5-1 to TRBJ2-5, with D possibly matching TRBD2 (6 bases). The CDR3 loop spans 15 amino acids. The germline V gene encodes CDR1 SGHRS and CDR2 YFSETQ. The ends were cut back, 3 bases at V and 1 base at J, with 13 bases in the middle. The CDR3 protein is CASSSPGAPQETQYF. DNA of the CDR3: TGCGCCAGCAGCTCGCCGGGAGCCCCCCAAGAGACCCAGTACTTC. The variable domain in full, completed from reference TRBV5-1 and TRBJ2-5, reads KAGVTQTPRYLIKTRGQQVTLSCSPISGHRSVSWYQQTPGQGLQFLFEYFSETQRNKGNFPGRFSGRQFSNSRSEMNVSTLELGDSALYLCASSSPGAPQETQYFGPGTRLLVL.